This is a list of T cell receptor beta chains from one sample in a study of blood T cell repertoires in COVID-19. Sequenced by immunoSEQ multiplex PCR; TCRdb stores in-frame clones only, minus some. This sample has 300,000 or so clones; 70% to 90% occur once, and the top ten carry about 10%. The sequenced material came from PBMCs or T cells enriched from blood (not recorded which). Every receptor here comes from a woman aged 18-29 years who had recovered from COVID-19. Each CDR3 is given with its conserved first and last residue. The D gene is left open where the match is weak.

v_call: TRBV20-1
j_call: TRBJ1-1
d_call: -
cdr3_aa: CSASGPGENTEAFF
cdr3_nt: TGCAGTGCTAGTGGTCCGGGGGAAAACACTGAAGCTTTCTTT

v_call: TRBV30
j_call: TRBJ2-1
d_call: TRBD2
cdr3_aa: CAWSASYLAGGFGNEQFF
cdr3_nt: TGTGCCTGGTCGGCCTCGTATCTAGCGGGGGGATTTGGAAATGAGCAGTTCTTC

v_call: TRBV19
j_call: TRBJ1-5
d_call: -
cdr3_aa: CASSGGQPQHF
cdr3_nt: TGTGCCAGTAGTGGGGGGCAGCCCCAGCATTTT

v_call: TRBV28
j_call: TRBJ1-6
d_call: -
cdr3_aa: CASSFTGSSYNSPLHF
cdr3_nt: TGTGCCAGCAGTTTTACAGGAAGCTCCTATAATTCACCCCTCCACTTT

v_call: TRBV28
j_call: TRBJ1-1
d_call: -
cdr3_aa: CASSLMSSRTEAFF
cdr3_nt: TGTGCCAGCAGCCTGATGAGTAGTCGGACTGAAGCTTTCTTT

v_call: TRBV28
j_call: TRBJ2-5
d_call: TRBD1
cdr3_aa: CASRQGAEETQYF
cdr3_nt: TGTGCCAGCCGACAGGGGGCGGAAGAGACCCAGTACTTC

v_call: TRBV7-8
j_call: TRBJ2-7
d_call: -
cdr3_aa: CASSPSTASYEQYF
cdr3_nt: TGTGCCAGCAGCCCGAGCACAGCCTCCTACGAGCAGTACTTC

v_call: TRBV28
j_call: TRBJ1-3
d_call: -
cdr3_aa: CASIPHGFGNTIYF
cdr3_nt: TGTGCCAGCATTCCACACGGGTTTGGAAACACCATATATTTT

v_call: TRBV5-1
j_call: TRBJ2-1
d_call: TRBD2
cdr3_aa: CASSPLAGSYNEQFF
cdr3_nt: TGCGCCAGCAGCCCGCTAGCGGGGTCCTACAATGAGCAGTTCTTC

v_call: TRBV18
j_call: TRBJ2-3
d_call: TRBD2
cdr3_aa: CASSPPGSSGTPDTQYF
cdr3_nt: TGTGCCAGCTCACCACCGGGGAGTAGCGGGACCCCAGATACGCAGTATTTT